This TCR beta chain was recovered during a study of shared T cell receptors in the human thymus. The CDR3 has 17 residues. The V gene's germline CDR1 is LGHNA and CDR2 YSLEER. Trimming took 4 bases from V and 10 from J; bases not matched to a gene: 17. This clone was counted only a few times. This table comes from immunoSEQ multiplex PCR, and its TCRdb copy is limited to in-frame clones, with some not included. In the table there are about 660,000 clones, around 87% of which are singletons. These same data were also listed under a study on human thymus T cells.

This chain links TRBV4-3 with TRBJ2-1; 9 bases match TRBD1. Sequencing was carried out using thymocytes. This receptor was obtained from a boy under three years old with a congenital heart defect. CDR3 in DNA: TGCGCCAGCAGCCCCCCGGTCTGGGGACAGGGTAATCAGGAGCAGTTCTTC. Translated, it gives CASSPPVWGQGNQEQFF.